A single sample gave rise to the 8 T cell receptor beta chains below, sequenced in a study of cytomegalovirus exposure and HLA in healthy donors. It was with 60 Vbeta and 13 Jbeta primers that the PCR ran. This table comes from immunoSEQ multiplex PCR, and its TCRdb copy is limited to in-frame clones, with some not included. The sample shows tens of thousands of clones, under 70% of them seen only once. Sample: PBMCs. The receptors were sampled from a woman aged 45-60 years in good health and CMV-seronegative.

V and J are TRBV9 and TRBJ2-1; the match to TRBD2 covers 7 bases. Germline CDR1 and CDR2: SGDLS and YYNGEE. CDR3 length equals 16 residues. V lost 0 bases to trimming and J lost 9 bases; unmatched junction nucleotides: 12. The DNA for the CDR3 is TGTGCCAGCAGCGTAGGAGCGCGGGGAGGGTACGGTGAGCAGTTCTTC. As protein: CASSVGARGGYGEQFF. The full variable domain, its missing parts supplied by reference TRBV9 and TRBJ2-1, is DSGVTQTPKHLITATGQRVTLRCSPRSGDLSVYWYQQSLDQGLQFLIQYYNGEERAKGNILERFSAQQFPDLHSELNLSSLELGDSALYFCASSVGARGGYGEQFFGPGTRLTVL.

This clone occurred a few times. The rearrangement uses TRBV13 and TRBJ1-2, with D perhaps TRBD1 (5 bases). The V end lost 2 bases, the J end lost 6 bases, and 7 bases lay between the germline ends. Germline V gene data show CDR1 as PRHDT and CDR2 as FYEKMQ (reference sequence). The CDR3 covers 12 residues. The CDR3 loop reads CASSLSGNGYTF. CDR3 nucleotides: TGTGCCAGCAGCTTATCAGGGAATGGCTACACCTTC.

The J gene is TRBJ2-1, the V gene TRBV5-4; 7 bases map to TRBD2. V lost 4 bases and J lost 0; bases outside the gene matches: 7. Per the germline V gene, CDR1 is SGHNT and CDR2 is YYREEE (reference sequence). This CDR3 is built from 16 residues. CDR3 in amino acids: CASSPAGGSSYNEQFF. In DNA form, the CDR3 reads TGTGCCAGCAGCCCTGCTGGCGGGAGCTCCTACAATGAGCAGTTCTTC.

In nucleotides, the CDR3 is TGTGCCAGCAGTGGCCGGGACAGGGGGGCACCCTACGAGCAGTACTTC. It is translated as CASSGRDRGAPYEQYF. The V gene is TRBV6-1, the J gene TRBJ2-7, with 11 bases that match TRBD1. Germline trimming cut 4 bases from V and 2 bases from J; bases unmatched to any gene: 7. Per the germline V gene, CDR1 is MNHNS and CDR2 is SASEGT. This CDR3 contains 16 residues.

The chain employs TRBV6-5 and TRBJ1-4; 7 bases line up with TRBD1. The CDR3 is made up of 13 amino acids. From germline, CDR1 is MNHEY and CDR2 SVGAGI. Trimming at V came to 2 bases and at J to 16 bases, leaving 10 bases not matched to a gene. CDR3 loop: CASSYGEGQMKFF. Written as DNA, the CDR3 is TGTGCCAGCAGTTACGGAGAGGGACAGATGAAGTTTTTT.

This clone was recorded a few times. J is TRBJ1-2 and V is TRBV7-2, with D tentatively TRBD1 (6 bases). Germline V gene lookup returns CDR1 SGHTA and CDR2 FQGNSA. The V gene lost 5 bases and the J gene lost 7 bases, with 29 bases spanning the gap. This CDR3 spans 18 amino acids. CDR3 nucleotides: TGTGCCAGCAGCCCTATGACAGGCCTTCGATCCTTTCTCGGTGGCTACACCTTC. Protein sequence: CASSPMTGLRSFLGGYTF.

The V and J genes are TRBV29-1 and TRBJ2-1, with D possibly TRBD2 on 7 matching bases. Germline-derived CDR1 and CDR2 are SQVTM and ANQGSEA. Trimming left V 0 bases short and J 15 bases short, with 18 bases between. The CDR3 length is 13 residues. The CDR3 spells CSVEDFEGRGGFF. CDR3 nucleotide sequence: TGCAGCGTTGAAGATTTCGAGGGAAGGGGGGGGTTCTTC.

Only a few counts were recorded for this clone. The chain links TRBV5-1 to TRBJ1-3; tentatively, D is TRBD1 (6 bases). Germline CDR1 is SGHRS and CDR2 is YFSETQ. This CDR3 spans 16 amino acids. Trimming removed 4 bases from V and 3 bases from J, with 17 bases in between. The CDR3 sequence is CASSERGTYDGNTIYF. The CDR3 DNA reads TGCGCCAGCAGCGAGCGAGGGACATATGATGGAAACACCATATATTTT.